This entry features one T cell receptor beta chain sequence. Its antigen is as yet unknown. The data originate from a study of cytomegalovirus exposure and HLA in healthy donors. CDR3 length: 15 residues. Germline assignment: CDR1 SGHRS and CDR2 YFSETQ. With V trimmed by 0 bases and J by 2 bases, 1 base remained unmatched. The PCR employed 60 Vbeta primers together with 13 Jbeta primers. Measured with immunoSEQ multiplex PCR; TCRdb has only the in-frame clones, and not every one. The sample shows about 190,000 clones, roughly four fifths of them seen only once. This cohort consisted of healthy bone marrow donors. Findings and limits, study-wide: The Asian-associated ancestry cluster reportedly had fewer N-insertions than the roughly 670-donor mean in a later analysis. Researchers reported in a later analysis that a missense DCLRE1C variant was tied to TCR beta V- and J-gene trimming. It was assumed in the presence/absence analyses that sequencing depth was roughly uniform across donors.

The source material was PBMCs. The receptor comes from a woman aged 25 to 45 in good health and CMV-seropositive. The V call is TRBV5-1, the J call TRBJ2-2, with 7 bases fitting TRBD1. This CDR3 is CASSLEGGNTGELFF. The DNA of the CDR3 is TGCGCCAGCAGCTTGGAAGGGGGCAACACCGGGGAGCTGTTTTTT.